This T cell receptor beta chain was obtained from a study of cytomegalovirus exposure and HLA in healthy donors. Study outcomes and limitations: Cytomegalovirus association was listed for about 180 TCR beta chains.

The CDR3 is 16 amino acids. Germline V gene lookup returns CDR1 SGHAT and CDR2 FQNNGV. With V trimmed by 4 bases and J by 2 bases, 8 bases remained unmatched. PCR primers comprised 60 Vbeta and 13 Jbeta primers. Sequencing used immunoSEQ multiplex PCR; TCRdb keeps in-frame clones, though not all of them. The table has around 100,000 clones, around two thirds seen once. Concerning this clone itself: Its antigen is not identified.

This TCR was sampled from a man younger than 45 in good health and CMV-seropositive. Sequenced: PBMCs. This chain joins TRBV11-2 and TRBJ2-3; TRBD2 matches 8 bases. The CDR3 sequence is CASSSTGGGTTDTQYF. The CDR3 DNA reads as TGTGCCAGCAGCTCGACTGGCGGGGGGACCACAGATACGCAGTATTTT.